These 28 T cell receptor beta chains originate from one sample sequenced in a study of glioma-infiltrating T cells. Using RNA template, CDR3s of TCR alpha and beta were amplified with iRepertoire arm-PCR. TCRdb re-derived calls from the multiplex PCR reads in MiXCR, one entry per CDR3 protein. The repertoire holds approximately 400,000 distinct CDR3 sequences, with about two fifths as singletons. The material sequenced was glioma tissue, nonneoplastic brain tissue, or PBMCs (not recorded which). The source of these receptors is a human donor with low-grade glioma or glioblastoma, undergoing nonglioma brain surgery, or in good health (not recorded which).

This clonotype was detected only once. A much larger clone lies one base from this, so it may be a read error. This chain joins TRBV20-1 and TRBJ1-1; 8 nucleotides match TRBD1. Germline CDR1 and CDR2: DFQATT and SNEGSKA (reference sequence). The CDR3 spans 15 residues. CDR3 bases: TGCAGTGCTAGAGATGACAGGGGAGGTTTCCCTGAATCTTTCTTT. It encodes CSARDDRGGFPESFF.

Comments on this clonotype: The junction departs from germline at one end; a sequencing error may be responsible. The chain has TRBV5-4 and TRBJ2-7, with D perhaps TRBD2 (6 bases). This CDR3 is 14 amino acids long. Germline values: CDR1 SGHNT, CDR2 YYREEE (reference sequence). The CDR3 sequence: CASSLIRDSNEQYF. In nucleotides, the CDR3 is TGTGCCAGCAGCTTGATCCGGGACTCCAACGAGCAGTACTTC.

In its sample, this clonotype was seen once. This chain links TRBV28 with TRBJ1-5, with unresolved D. V was pared by 3 bases and J by 8 bases, with 20 bases between. The CDR3 is made up of 16 amino acids. Germline V gene lookup returns CDR1 MDHEN and CDR2 SYDVKM. The DNA for the CDR3 is TGTGCCAGCAGTTTTGGGGTCGGGCGGGGAAATAAGCCCCAGCATTTT. Translated, it gives CASSFGVGRGNKPQHF.

The chain couples TRBV7-9 to TRBJ1-2; the D gene is possibly TRBD1 (6 bases). V lost 4 bases, J lost 4 bases, and 16 bases lay in between. Germline V CDR1 and CDR2: SEHNR, FQNEAQ (reference sequence). The CDR3 consists of 15 residues. Here the CDR3 reads CASSSLRGAGYGYTF. In DNA form, the CDR3 reads TGTGCCAGCAGCTCCCTACGGGGGGCGGGCTATGGCTACACCTTC.

The rearrangement links TRBV5-4 to TRBJ2-3; 11 bases agree with TRBD2. The CDR3 is 15 amino acids. Germline V lookup: CDR1 SGHNT, CDR2 YYREEE (reference sequence). The junction had 3 bases not matched to a gene; V was cut back by 1 base and J by 5 bases. The CDR3 region has the DNA TGTGCCAGCAGCTTGTGGCTAGCGGGAGGAGATACGCAGTATTTT. Protein sequence: CASSLWLAGGDTQYF.

The V call is TRBV6-1, the J call TRBJ1-2; TRBD1 aligns across 8 bases. Germline CDR1 MNHNS, CDR2 SASEGT. The length of the CDR3 is 13 residues. The J segment lost 4 bases and the V segment lost 7 bases, leaving 5 bases of the junction unmatched. CDR3 in amino acids: CASTDRGGYGYTF. CDR3 sequence (DNA): TGTGCCAGCACCGACAGGGGCGGCTATGGCTACACCTTC.

Ten or more counts support this clonotype. The chain is built from TRBV5-1 and TRBJ1-1, with a weak D call TRBD1 (6 bases). Germline V lookup: CDR1 SGHRS, CDR2 YFSETQ. Trimming stripped 4 bases from V and 1 base from J, with 14 bases between. CDR3 length: 15 amino acids. The DNA for the CDR3 is TGCGCCAGCAGCCCCGTAGGGGGGCAGAACACTGAAGCTTTCTTT. Translating it yields CASSPVGGQNTEAFF.

J is TRBJ2-3 and V is TRBV11-2; D not resolved. The CDR3 has 14 residues. Trimming cost V 0 bases and J 5 bases, with 9 bases left between them. Germline CDR1 is SGHAT and CDR2 is FQNNGV. DNA for the CDR3: TGTGCCAGCAGCTTAGACGTCGGGCAAGATACGCAGTATTTT. Protein: CASSLDVGQDTQYF.

This clonotype occurred a few times. The rearrangement links TRBV7-2 to TRBJ2-1, with 12 bases fitting TRBD2. Unmatched junction bases numbered 15, after V lost 5 bases and J lost 4 bases. The CDR3 consists of 19 residues. CDR1 is SGHTA, CDR2 FQGNSA, per germline. The CDR3 is CASSPETSGSLAPYNEQFF. CDR3 in DNA: TGTGCCAGCAGCCCTGAGACTAGCGGGAGCCTCGCCCCTTACAATGAGCAGTTCTTC.

The chain links TRBV20-1 to TRBJ1-2; TRBD1 might be the D (6 bases). The CDR3 has 12 amino acids. V lost 6 bases to trimming and J lost 7 bases, with 15 bases between them. Germline CDR1 is DFQATT and CDR2 is SNEGSKA (reference sequence). For the CDR3, the DNA is TGCAGTGCGACAGGATCCCTTTTTGGCTACACCTTC. It specifies CSATGSLFGYTF.

The chain carries TRBV5-6 and TRBJ1-1; 7 bases are a match to TRBD1. Germline CDR1 reads SGHDT; CDR2 reads YYEEEE. The CDR3 is 14 amino acids. V shed 5 bases, J shed 4 bases, and the junction held 8 bases outside the gene matches. CDR3 nucleotides: TGTGCCAGCAGGTTGACAGGGTCCGGCACTGAAGCTTTCTTT. The encoded protein is CASRLTGSGTEAFF.

Comment on this clonotype: Its ends do not fully match the called genes, so a read error is possible. J is TRBJ2-1 and V is TRBV7-2; D is uncertain. CDR3 length equals 14 residues. The germline V gene has CDR1 SGHTA and CDR2 FQGNSA. CDR3 bases: TGTGCCAGCAGCGGGCTAGACCTATACAATGAGCATTTCTTC. This codes for CASSGLDLYNEHFF.

This clonotype was observed at least ten times. This chain joins TRBV6-1 and TRBJ1-3; tentative D call: TRBD1 (5 bases). The CDR3 is 18 residues long. V shed 5 bases and J shed 0 bases, with 20 bases lying between them. CDR1 MNHNS and CDR2 SASEGT come from the germline V gene. CDR3 nucleotide sequence: TGTGCCAGCAGTCGGCTTTTCGCGGTTAGGGGCTCTGGAAACACCATATATTTT. Its protein is CASSRLFAVRGSGNTIYF.

At least ten counts were recorded for this clonotype. The chain uses TRBV27 and TRBJ1-1; maybe TRBD1 (5 bases). The CDR3 contains 13 residues. CDR1 is MNHEY and CDR2 is SMNVEV in the germline V gene (reference sequence). V was clipped by 2 bases and J by 10 bases, with 14 bases between them. The CDR3, as DNA: TGTGCCAGCAGTTTAAAGGCAGGGAGTGGAGCTTTCTTT. Translating gives CASSLKAGSGAFF.

As concerns this clonotype: The conserved phenylalanine or tryptophan is not found at the CDR3 terminus, so this likely reflects a read error. V usage is TRBV6-2 or TRBV6-3 and J usage is TRBJ1-1; 7 bases fit TRBD1. This CDR3 has 14 residues. Germline V gene lookup returns CDR1 MNHEY and CDR2 SVGEGT. The CDR3 DNA follows: TGTGCCAGCAGTGGACAGGCGTTGAACACTGAGGCTTTCCTT. This gives the protein CASSGQALNTEAFL.

The CDR3 here is CASSPQGTHLANEQFF. Written as DNA, the CDR3 is TGTGCCAGCAGTCCTCAAGGGACTCATCTTGCCAATGAGCAGTTCTTC. The chain is built from TRBV12-3 or TRBV12-4 and TRBJ2-1; possibly TRBD2 for D (6 bases). The CDR3 consists of 16 residues. Trimming pared 5 bases from V and 6 bases from J, leaving 20 bases between.

As to this clonotype: One base away lies a much larger clone, so this may be a sequencing read error. The CDR3: CASSPHLPEETQYF. CDR3 coding DNA: TGTGCCAGCAGCCCACACCTCCCTGAAGAGACCCAGTACTTC. V and J are TRBV27 and TRBJ2-5; D call uncertain. This CDR3 spans 14 amino acids. The V end lost 6 bases, the J end lost 3 bases, and 14 bases lay between the germline ends. The germline V gene has CDR1 MNHEY and CDR2 SMNVEV (reference sequence).

This clonotype was observed once. This may arise from a read error, as a much more abundant clone is one base away. This chain links TRBV6-1 with TRBJ1-2; D gene uncertain. The V end was cut by 2 bases, the J end by 4 bases, with 14 bases between. This CDR3 is built from 15 residues. The germline gives CDR1 MNHNS, CDR2 SASEGT. CDR3 in DNA: TGTGCCAGCAGTGAAACAGCGATTCATCTCTATGGCTACACCTTC. Translation: CASSETAIHLYGYTF.

CDR3 residues: CASSTQQGSNQPQHF. The CDR3 nucleotides are TGTGCCAGTAGTACTCAACAGGGATCAAATCAGCCCCAGCATTTT. V and J are TRBV19 and TRBJ1-5; D is possibly TRBD1 (6 bases). Germline V gives CDR1 LNHDA, CDR2 SQIVND (reference sequence). V shed 4 bases and J shed 4 bases, with 14 bases lying between them. This CDR3 region has 15 residues.

To note about this clonotype: This CDR3 fails to terminate in the conserved phenylalanine or tryptophan, so it likely reflects a read error. The chain joins TRBV6-6 to TRBJ2-1; 12 nucleotides agree with TRBD2. Germline-derived CDR1 and CDR2 are MNHNY and SVGAGI (reference sequence). This CDR3 comprises 16 residues. Losses at the gene ends were 0 bases for V and 4 bases for J; bases not matched to a gene: 1. CDR3 region: CASSYSTSGSYNEQFL. For the CDR3, the DNA is TGTGCCAGCAGTTACTCGACTAGCGGGAGTTACAATGAGCAGTTCCTC.

The chain recombines TRBV20-1 with TRBJ2-7; 12 nucleotides line up with TRBD2. The germline V gene has CDR1 DFQATT and CDR2 SNEGSKA (reference sequence). After removal of 3 bases from V and 4 bases from J, the junction contained 7 bases not matched to a gene. This CDR3 has 15 residues. CDR3: CSASPLAGGLYEQYF. The CDR3, as DNA: TGCAGTGCTAGCCCTCTAGCGGGAGGGCTATACGAGCAGTACTTC.

Points on this clonotype: The conserved closing phenylalanine or tryptophan is absent in this CDR3, likely reflecting a read error. Here the CDR3 reads CAISESFRVNTEAFI. The CDR3 DNA sequence: TGTGCCATCAGTGAGTCCTTCAGGGTGAACACTGAAGCTTTCATT. V usage is TRBV10-3 and J usage is TRBJ1-1, with D possibly TRBD1 on 5 matching bases. The CDR3 is 15 residues long. Germline CDR1 is ENHRY and CDR2 is SYGVKD. Trimming stripped 0 bases from V and 0 bases from J, with 8 bases between.

This clonotype was detected a few times. The chain combines TRBV20-1 with TRBJ1-2; maybe TRBD1 (5 bases). This CDR3 is built from 13 residues. V gave up 1 base and J gave up 0 bases, with 6 bases separating them. In germline, CDR1 is DFQATT, CDR2 SNEGSKA (reference sequence). The CDR3 DNA is TGCAGTGCTAGAGGGGACGCTAACTATGGCTACACCTTC. Amino acids: CSARGDANYGYTF.

Comment on this clonotype: A much larger clone lies a single base off, so this may be a read error. The chain employs TRBV6-2 or TRBV6-3 and TRBJ1-2; 12 nucleotides match TRBD1. This CDR3 contains 15 residues. Germline CDR1 is MNHEY and CDR2 is SVGEGT. The CDR3 DNA follows: TGTGCCAGCAATTACGGGACAGGGGGCAACTATGGCTACACCTTC. This sequence encodes CASNYGTGGNYGYTF.

In regard to this clonotype: One end of the junction varies from germline; a read error may be responsible. This chain links TRBV6-2 or TRBV6-3 with TRBJ2-5; D gene unclear. The CDR3 totals 16 residues. The germline gives CDR1 MNHEY, CDR2 SVGEGT. CDR3 sequence reads: CARSYSTAAAKETQYF. CDR3 DNA: TGTGCCAGGAGTTACTCGACGGCGGCAGCCAAAGAGACCCAGTACTTC.

The table lists this clonotype with a count of one. The chain employs TRBV11-2 and TRBJ2-3; D is unresolved. CDR3 length equals 13 residues. Per germline, CDR1 SGHAT and CDR2 FQNNGV. V lost 5 bases to trimming and J lost 5 bases, with 11 bases between them. CDR3 nucleotide sequence: TGTGCCAGCAGCCTCCTTGGGGTAGATACGCAGTATTTT. It translates to CASSLLGVDTQYF.

The chain couples TRBV29-1 to TRBJ2-7; weak D call: TRBD1 (6 bases). Trimming took 3 bases from V and 0 from J, leaving 12 bases between them. Germline V gene sequence: CDR1 SQVTM, CDR2 ANQGSEA. The CDR3 has 14 residues. The CDR3 loop reads CSVERTDNSYEQYF. The CDR3 DNA sequence: TGCAGCGTTGAGAGGACAGACAACTCCTACGAGCAGTACTTC.

In this sample, this clonotype turned up a few times. The V and J genes are TRBV20-1 and TRBJ1-5; the D is unclear. Trimming cost V 1 base and J 1 base, with 11 bases left between them. This CDR3 is built from 15 residues. Germline V gene lookup returns CDR1 DFQATT and CDR2 SNEGSKA (reference sequence). CDR3 protein: CSARARVSSNQPQHF. CDR3 nucleotides: TGCAGTGCTAGAGCAAGGGTTTCCAGCAATCAGCCCCAGCATTTT.